These 20 T cell receptor beta chains share one sample of origin, sequenced in a study of blood T cell repertoires in COVID-19. The table came from immunoSEQ multiplex PCR; TCRdb's copy has only in-frame clones and leaves some out. This table holds approximately 310,000 clones, around 90% found once. The sequencing input was PBMCs or T cells enriched from blood (not recorded which). These receptors came from a man in his sixties who had recovered from COVID-19.

This clone showed up just once. The CDR3 protein is CARSWLGGHPNYEQYF. CDR3 nucleotides: TGTGCCAGAAGCTGGCTAGGGGGACATCCGAACTACGAGCAGTACTTC. The chain combines TRBV5-3 with TRBJ2-7, with a possible D match to TRBD1 (6 bases). TRBV5-3 has ORF status, its function being uncertain. The length of the CDR3 is 16 residues. V dropped 3 bases and J dropped 3 bases, with 19 bases sitting between them.

The sample holds one count of this clone. The genes are TRBV28 and TRBJ2-1; 11 bases are shared with TRBD2. The CDR3 sequence is 16 residues long. Unmatched junction bases numbered 5, after V lost 1 base and J lost 6 bases. In germline, CDR1 is MDHEN, CDR2 SYDVKM. The CDR3 loop is CASSLYTSGSGNEQFF. DNA for the CDR3: TGTGCCAGCAGTTTATACACTAGCGGGAGCGGCAATGAGCAGTTCTTC.

This chain uses TRBV14 with TRBJ2-1; 13 bases are shared with TRBD2. The V segment lost 0 bases and the J segment 0 bases; nucleotides outside the gene matches: 11. The CDR3 runs to 21 residues. Germline V gives CDR1 SGHDN, CDR2 FVKESK. CDR3: CASSQDLRTSGSWVSYNEQFF. The CDR3 coding sequence is TGTGCCAGCAGCCAAGACCTTAGGACTAGCGGGAGTTGGGTCTCCTACAATGAGCAGTTCTTC. The entire variable domain, with the rest obtained from reference TRBV14 and TRBJ2-1, is as follows: EAGVTQFPSHSVIEKGQTVTLRCDPISGHDNLYWYRRVMGKEIKFLLHFVKESKQDESGMPNNRFLAERTGGTYSTLKVQPAELEDSGVYFCASSQDLRTSGSWVSYNEQFFGPGTRLTVL.

This clone has only a few counts. The sample holds other DNA sequences that translate to the same CDR3. The chain has TRBV15 and TRBJ2-7; the match to TRBD1 covers 7 bases. Germline V gene sequence: CDR1 LNHNV, CDR2 YYDKDF (reference sequence). V lost 3 bases, J lost 1 base, and 0 bases stayed unmatched. This CDR3 region has 13 residues. The CDR3 spells CATSRDRSYEQYF. DNA for the CDR3: TGTGCCACCAGCAGGGACAGGTCCTACGAGCAGTACTTC.

This sequence joins TRBV5-1 and TRBJ2-4; D perhaps matches TRBD1 (5 bases). The CDR3 covers 14 residues. V shed 6 bases and J shed 3 bases, with 13 bases lying between them. From germline, CDR1 is SGHRS and CDR2 YFSETQ. The CDR3 nucleotides are TGCGCCAGCATCCCGGACAACGACAAAAACATTCAGTACTTC. Protein sequence: CASIPDNDKNIQYF.

The V call is TRBV7-6, the J call TRBJ2-1; tentatively, D is TRBD1 (6 bases). Germline V gene sequence: CDR1 SGHVS, CDR2 FNYEAQ. V dropped 5 bases and J dropped 1 base, with 9 bases sitting between them. The CDR3 contains 14 residues. CDR3 residues: CASSRGTSYNEQFF. CDR3 sequence (DNA): TGTGCCAGCAGCAGGGGGACATCCTACAATGAGCAGTTCTTC.

The chain carries TRBV7-3 and TRBJ1-1; D is possibly TRBD1 (5 bases). Germline V gene sequence: CDR1 SGHTA, CDR2 FQGTGA. The CDR3 extends over 15 amino acids. V lost 5 bases, J lost 1 base, and 14 bases lay in between. CDR3 sequence (DNA): TGTGCCAGCAGCCCAAGAACAGGATCGAACACTGAAGCTTTCTTT. It is translated as CASSPRTGSNTEAFF. Drawing the rest from reference TRBV7-3 and TRBJ1-1, the complete variable domain is GAGVSQTPSNKVTEKGKYVELRCDPISGHTALYWYRQSLGQGPEFLIYFQGTGAADDSGLPNDRFFAVRPEGSVSTLKIQRTERGDSAVYLCASSPRTGSNTEAFFGQGTRLTVV.

The rearrangement links TRBV7-3 to TRBJ2-2, with 11 nucleotides matching TRBD2. The CDR3 loop spans 16 amino acids. The V segment lost 5 bases and the J segment 5 bases; nucleotides outside the gene matches: 7. Germline assignment: CDR1 SGHTA and CDR2 FQGTGA. The DNA for the CDR3 is TGTGCCAGCAGCGGAACTCTAGCGGGAGGTACCGGGGAGCTGTTTTTT. It yields the protein CASSGTLAGGTGELFF.

The rearrangement uses TRBV5-4 and TRBJ2-5, with D perhaps TRBD1 (6 bases). V was pared by 0 bases and J by 3 bases, with 9 bases between. The CDR3 has 14 amino acids. Germline V gene lookup returns CDR1 SGHNT and CDR2 YYREEE (reference sequence). The CDR3 region is CASSLGPGEETQYF. DNA of the CDR3: TGTGCCAGCAGCTTGGGTCCAGGGGAAGAGACCCAGTACTTC. The full variable domain, completed using reference TRBV5-4 and TRBJ2-5, is ETGVTQSPTHLIKTRGQQVTLRCSSQSGHNTVSWYQQALGQGPQFIFQYYREEENGRGNFPPRFSGLQFPNYSSELNVNALELDDSALYLCASSLGPGEETQYFGPGTRLLVL.

This sequence joins TRBV3-1 (or the pseudogene TRBV3-2) and TRBJ1-3; 7 bases match TRBD1. The CDR3 has 18 amino acids. Germline-derived CDR1 and CDR2 are LGHDT and YNNKEL (reference sequence). V lost 4 bases, J lost 0 bases, and 12 bases stayed unmatched. The CDR3 sequence: CASSLKEPTGHSGNTIYF. In nucleotides, the CDR3 is TGTGCCAGCAGCCTAAAAGAACCGACAGGGCACTCTGGAAACACCATATATTTT.

This chain connects TRBV2 to TRBJ2-1; 8 bases fit TRBD2. V lost 6 bases and J lost 2; bases outside the gene matches: 3. CDR3 size: 14 residues. CDR1 is SNHLY and CDR2 is FYNNEI in the germline V gene. This CDR3 is CASRTSGPYNEQFF. The CDR3, as DNA: TGTGCCAGCAGAACTAGCGGCCCCTACAATGAGCAGTTCTTC.

The chain carries TRBV5-3 and TRBJ2-2, with a weak D call TRBD2 (6 bases). TRBV5-3 is an ORF, and what it does is uncertain. CDR3 length: 21 amino acids. Trimming pared 0 bases from V and 0 bases from J, leaving 24 bases between. The CDR3 nucleotides are TGTGCCAGAAGCTTGGGGTGGGGTAGCGGAAATACCAGATCGAACACCGGGGAGCTGTTTTTT. As protein: CARSLGWGSGNTRSNTGELFF.

The rearrangement joins TRBV4-1 to TRBJ2-7; TRBD2 aligns across 8 bases. Germline CDR1 is MGHRA and CDR2 is YSYEKL. The CDR3 has 14 amino acids. The junction had 8 bases not matched to a gene; V was cut back by 3 bases and J by 7 bases. In DNA, the CDR3 is TGCGCCAGCAGCCAGGCGGGGGGTCGGAAGGAGCAGTACTTC. It specifies CASSQAGGRKEQYF.

V and J are TRBV19 and TRBJ1-2; the D is unclear. V was pared by 4 bases and J by 5 bases, with 11 bases between. Per germline, CDR1 LNHDA and CDR2 SQIVND (reference sequence). The CDR3 sequence is 13 residues long. The CDR3 region is CASSNLPRYGYTF. The DNA for the CDR3 is TGTGCCAGTAGTAACCTCCCGAGGTATGGCTACACCTTC.

The chain recombines TRBV6-4 with TRBJ2-3, with TRBD2 as a possible D gene (5 bases). The germline V and J ends were trimmed by 3 bases and 0 bases, with 7 bases remaining between them. CDR3 length equals 14 residues. From germline, CDR1 is MRHNA and CDR2 SNTAGT. Here the CDR3 reads CASSESGSTDTQYF. CDR3 bases: TGTGCCAGCAGTGAGTCGGGGAGCACAGATACGCAGTATTTT.

V gene TRBV11-2 combines with J gene TRBJ2-7, with TRBD1 matching 9 bases. The CDR3 length is 15 residues. CDR1 and CDR2 from the germline V gene are SGHAT and FQNNGV. Trimming took 1 base from V and 2 from J; bases not matched to a gene: 3. This CDR3 is CASSLGGTGTYEQYF. The CDR3 DNA is TGTGCCAGCAGCTTAGGTGGGACAGGGACCTACGAGCAGTACTTC.

The V gene is TRBV5-6, the J gene TRBJ2-5; the match to TRBD2 covers 9 bases. Germline V gives CDR1 SGHDT, CDR2 YYEEEE. The CDR3 loop spans 16 amino acids. J gave up 1 base and V 4 bases, and 8 bases lay outside the gene matches. The CDR3 here is CASSVLAGIVQETQYF. DNA for the CDR3: TGTGCCAGCAGCGTTCTAGCGGGAATCGTCCAAGAGACCCAGTACTTC.

The V and J genes are TRBV5-1 and TRBJ1-1; 8 nucleotides line up with TRBD1. Germline CDR1 and CDR2: SGHRS and YFSETQ. V shed 1 base and J 4 bases; nucleotides not matched to a gene: 3. The CDR3 length is 14 residues. The CDR3 DNA reads TGCGCCAGCAGCTTGTCACAGGGGGTCACTGAAGCTTTCTTT. Translated, it gives CASSLSQGVTEAFF.

The V call is TRBV29-1, the J call TRBJ1-1; D is uncertain. The CDR3 is made up of 13 amino acids. The germline V gene has CDR1 SQVTM and CDR2 ANQGSEA. V lost 5 bases, J lost 1 base, and 11 bases lay in between. CDR3 DNA: TGCAGCGTTTTTTCGGGGAAGAACACTGAAGCTTTCTTT. Encoded protein: CSVFSGKNTEAFF.

The chain joins TRBV6-5 to TRBJ2-1; 8 bases are a match to TRBD2. CDR1 MNHEY and CDR2 SVGAGI come from the germline V gene. V lost 4 bases, J lost 4 bases, and 6 bases stayed unmatched. The CDR3 sequence is 15 residues long. The CDR3 protein is CASSSAGGRYNEQFF. For the CDR3, the DNA is TGTGCCAGCAGTTCGGCGGGAGGCCGTTACAATGAGCAGTTCTTC.